One sample yielded the 15 T cell receptor beta chains listed below, sequenced in a study of response to subunit inactivated influenza vaccine. TCRdb redid the calling of the RT-PCR reads with MiXCR, one entry per CDR3 protein. Of more than 700,000 distinct CDR3 sequences in the sample, over 20% are singletons; the top ten hold 10% to 13%. The material was PBMCs from blood, obtained less than 6 days after vaccination. These TCRs come from a man aged 45-65 years who received an inactivated influenza vaccine.

The V gene is TRBV7-2, the J gene TRBJ2-1; 12 bases map to TRBD1. V dropped 5 bases and J dropped 9; count of bases not matched to a gene: 8. CDR1 and CDR2 from the germline V gene are SGHTA and FQGNSA. The CDR3 runs to 15 residues. CDR3 coding DNA: TGTGCCAGCAGCCCACCGGGACAGGGGGCTGGTGAGCAGTTCTTC. Translation gives CASSPPGQGAGEQFF.

This clonotype occurred once. The chain combines TRBV6-1 with TRBJ2-7, with 8 bases that match TRBD1. Germline-derived CDR1 and CDR2 are MNHNS and SASEGT. This CDR3 spans 15 amino acids. The junction had 11 bases not matched to a gene; V was cut back by 8 bases and J by 2 bases. The CDR3 region has the DNA TGTGCCAGCGGGCCCGGGACAGGAAGGACCTACGAGCAGTACTTC. Residues: CASGPGTGRTYEQYF.

At least ten counts were recorded for this clonotype. CDR3 sequence: CASSLGIGETQYF. The CDR3 region has the DNA TGTGCCAGCAGTTTAGGAATAGGGGAGACCCAGTACTTC. The chain uses TRBV12-3 or TRBV12-4 and TRBJ2-5; D unresolved. CDR3 length: 13 amino acids. Trimming removed 1 base from V and 5 bases from J, with 8 bases in between.

The V gene is TRBV20-1, the J gene TRBJ2-3; 10 bases line up with TRBD2. This CDR3 is 16 amino acids long. V trimming: 3 bases; J trimming: 3 bases; junction bases outside the gene matches: 9. Germline-derived CDR1 and CDR2 are DFQATT and SNEGSKA (reference sequence). The CDR3 coding sequence is TGCAGTGCTAGCCCGGGACTAGCGACGGAAACAGATACGCAGTATTTT. It yields the protein CSASPGLATETDTQYF.

This clonotype came up many times. The chain uses TRBV29-1 and TRBJ2-7; D call uncertain. There are 12 residues in the CDR3. Between the trimmed V and J ends, which lost 4 bases and 7 bases, there was a span of 14 bases. The V gene's germline CDR1 is SQVTM and CDR2 ANQGSEA. Written as DNA, the CDR3 is TGCAGCGTTGTGGGCCCCTTAAGGGAGCAGTACTTC. Translating it yields CSVVGPLREQYF.

This clonotype was seen more than once but under ten times. The chain uses TRBV7-9 and TRBJ2-3, with TRBD2 as a possible D gene (6 bases). Trimming removed 2 bases from V and 14 bases from J, with 20 bases in between. The germline V gene encodes CDR1 SEHNR and CDR2 FQNEAQ (reference sequence). The CDR3 extends over 14 amino acids. CDR3 DNA: TGTGCCAGCAGCTTACAGGGTTCCGCGGGGTTGCCGTATTTT. It encodes CASSLQGSAGLPYF.

The chain couples TRBV20-1 to TRBJ2-7; 11 bases are shared with TRBD1. The CDR3 extends over 14 amino acids. Germline V gives CDR1 DFQATT, CDR2 SNEGSKA (reference sequence). Germline trimming cut 6 bases from V and 3 bases from J; bases unmatched to any gene: 7. DNA of the CDR3: TGCAGTGCGCACCCCGGGACAGGGGGCTACGAGCAGTACTTC. Translated: CSAHPGTGGYEQYF.

This clonotype was observed a few times. The chain uses TRBV7-8 and TRBJ2-1; TRBD2 aligns across 9 bases. The CDR3 has 18 residues. Germline V gene data show CDR1 as SGHVS and CDR2 as FQNEAQ. The V and J ends lost 7 bases and 5 bases, in that order; junction bases with no gene match: 18. Written as DNA, the CDR3 is TGTGCCAGCACCGGCTGGGGCGGGGGGGCGTTTCCCCACAATGAGCAGTTCTTC. It yields the protein CASTGWGGGAFPHNEQFF.

This rearrangement joins TRBV5-1 to TRBJ2-2; TRBD1 agrees at 8 bases. Germline values: CDR1 SGHRS, CDR2 YFSETQ. CDR3 size: 16 residues. The junction had 4 bases not matched to a gene; V was cut back by 0 bases and J by 3 bases. The CDR3 DNA sequence: TGCGCCAGCAGCTTGGTGGCAGGGGGCTACACCGGGGAGCTGTTTTTT. Its protein product is CASSLVAGGYTGELFF. Full variable domain (missing parts from reference TRBV5-1 and TRBJ2-2): KAGVTQTPRYLIKTRGQQVTLSCSPISGHRSVSWYQQTPGQGLQFLFEYFSETQRNKGNFPGRFSGRQFSNSRSEMNVSTLELGDSALYLCASSLVAGGYTGELFFGEGSRLTVL.

This clonotype was observed a handful of times. This chain links TRBV28 with TRBJ2-7; 7 nucleotides agree with TRBD1. CDR3 length: 14 amino acids. The germline gives CDR1 MDHEN, CDR2 SYDVKM. V lost 4 bases to trimming and J lost 3 bases; unmatched junction nucleotides: 6. CDR3: CASSSPTGVYEQYF. CDR3 coding DNA: TGTGCCAGCAGTTCCCCCACAGGGGTCTACGAGCAGTACTTC.

The rearrangement joins TRBV12-3 or TRBV12-4 to TRBJ1-1; D gene uncertain. The CDR3 length is 12 residues. Trimming took 5 bases from V and 6 from J, leaving 10 bases between them. The CDR3 coding sequence is TGTGCCAGCAGTCCCCGGCCTTCTGAAGCTTTCTTT. Translation gives CASSPRPSEAFF.

The chain has TRBV27 and TRBJ2-5, with 11 nucleotides matching TRBD1. This CDR3 comprises 16 residues. Germline trimming cut 6 bases from V and 5 bases from J; bases unmatched to any gene: 11. Germline CDR1 is MNHEY and CDR2 is SMNVEV (reference sequence). CDR3 DNA: TGTGCCAGCAGAGCTGGACAGGGGGCGCTTGTTGAGACCCAGTACTTC. Encoded protein: CASRAGQGALVETQYF.

In the case of this clonotype: Mismatch with germline at one junction end may stem from a read error. The chain joins TRBV7-8 to TRBJ2-1; 10 positions match TRBD1. The CDR3 is 17 amino acids. The germline gives CDR1 SGHVS, CDR2 FQNEAQ. As DNA, the CDR3 is TGTGCCAGCAGCTTTCAGTCTGGGACAGGGGTCTACAATGAGCACTTCTTC. It encodes CASSFQSGTGVYNEHFF.

The genes are TRBV29-1 and TRBJ1-2; D perhaps matches TRBD1 (6 bases). Trimming shortened V by 7 bases and J by 8 bases, and 17 bases separated the two germline ends. The CDR3 spans 12 residues. CDR1 SQVTM and CDR2 ANQGSEA come from the germline V gene. The CDR3 sequence: CSANDGGEGYTF. As DNA, the CDR3 is TGCAGCGCCAACGACGGGGGCGAGGGCTACACCTTC.

This sequence joins TRBV15 and TRBJ2-7; 7 nucleotides agree with TRBD2. V shed 0 bases, J shed 7 bases, and the junction held 9 bases outside the gene matches. The CDR3 contains 15 residues. CDR1 and CDR2 (germline): LNHNV, YYDKDF (reference sequence). The CDR3 here is CATSRDGLGGREQYF. CDR3 bases: TGTGCCACCAGCAGAGATGGGCTGGGAGGGAGGGAGCAGTACTTC. The full variable domain, completed using reference TRBV15 and TRBJ2-7, is DAMVIQNPRYQVTQFGKPVTLSCSQTLNHNVMYWYQQKSSQAPKLLFHYYDKDFNNEADTPDNFQSRRPNTSFCFLDIRSPGLGDTAMYLCATSRDGLGGREQYFGPGTRLTVT.